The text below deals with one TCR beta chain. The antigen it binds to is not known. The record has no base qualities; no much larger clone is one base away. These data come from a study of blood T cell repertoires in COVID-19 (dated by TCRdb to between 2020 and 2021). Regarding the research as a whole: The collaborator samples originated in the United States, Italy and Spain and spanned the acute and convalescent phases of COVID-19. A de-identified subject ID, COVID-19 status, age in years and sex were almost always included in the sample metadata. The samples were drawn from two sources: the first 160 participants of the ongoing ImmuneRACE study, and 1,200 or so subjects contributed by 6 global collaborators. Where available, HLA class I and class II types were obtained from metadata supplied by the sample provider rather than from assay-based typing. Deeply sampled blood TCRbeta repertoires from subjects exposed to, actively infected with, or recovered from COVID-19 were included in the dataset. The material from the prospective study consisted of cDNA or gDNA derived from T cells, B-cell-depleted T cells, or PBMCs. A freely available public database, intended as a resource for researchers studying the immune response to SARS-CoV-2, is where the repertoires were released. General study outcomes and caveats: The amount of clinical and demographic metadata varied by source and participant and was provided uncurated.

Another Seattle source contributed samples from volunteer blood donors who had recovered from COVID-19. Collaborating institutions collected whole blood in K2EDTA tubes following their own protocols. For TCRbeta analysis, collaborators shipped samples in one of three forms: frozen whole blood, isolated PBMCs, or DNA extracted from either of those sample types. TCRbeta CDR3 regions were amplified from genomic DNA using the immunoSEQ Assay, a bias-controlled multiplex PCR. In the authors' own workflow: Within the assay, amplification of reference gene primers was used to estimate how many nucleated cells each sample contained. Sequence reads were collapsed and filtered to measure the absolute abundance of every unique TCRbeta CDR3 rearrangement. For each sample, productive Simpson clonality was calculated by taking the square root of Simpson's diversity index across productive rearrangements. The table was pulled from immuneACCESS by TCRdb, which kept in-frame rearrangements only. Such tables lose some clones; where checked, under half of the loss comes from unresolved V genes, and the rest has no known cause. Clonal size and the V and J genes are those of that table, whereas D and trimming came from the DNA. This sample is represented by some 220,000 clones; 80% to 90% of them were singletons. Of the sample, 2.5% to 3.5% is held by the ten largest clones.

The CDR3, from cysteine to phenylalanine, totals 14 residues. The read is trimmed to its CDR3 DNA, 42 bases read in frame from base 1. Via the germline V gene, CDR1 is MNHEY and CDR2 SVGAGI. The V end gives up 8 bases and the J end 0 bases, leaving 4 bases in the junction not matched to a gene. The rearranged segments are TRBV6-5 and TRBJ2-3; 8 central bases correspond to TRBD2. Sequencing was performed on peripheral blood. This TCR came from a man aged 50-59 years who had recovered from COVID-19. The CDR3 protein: CASEREPSTDTQYF. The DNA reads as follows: TGTGCCAGCGAGCGGGAGCCGAGCACAGATACGCAGTATTTT.